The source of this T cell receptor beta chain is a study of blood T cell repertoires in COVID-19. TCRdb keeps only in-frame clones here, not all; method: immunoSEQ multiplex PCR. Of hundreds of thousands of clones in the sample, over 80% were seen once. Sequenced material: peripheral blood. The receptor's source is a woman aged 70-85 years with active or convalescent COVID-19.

CDR3 DNA: TGCAGCGTTATGTCAACTGGGGCCAACGTCCTGACTTTC. Its translation: CSVMSTGANVLTF. The gene calls are TRBV29-1 and TRBJ2-6; D not resolved. The length of the CDR3 is 13 residues. CDR1 is SQVTM, CDR2 ANQGSEA, per germline. V lost 5 bases, J lost 2 bases, and 7 bases lay in between.